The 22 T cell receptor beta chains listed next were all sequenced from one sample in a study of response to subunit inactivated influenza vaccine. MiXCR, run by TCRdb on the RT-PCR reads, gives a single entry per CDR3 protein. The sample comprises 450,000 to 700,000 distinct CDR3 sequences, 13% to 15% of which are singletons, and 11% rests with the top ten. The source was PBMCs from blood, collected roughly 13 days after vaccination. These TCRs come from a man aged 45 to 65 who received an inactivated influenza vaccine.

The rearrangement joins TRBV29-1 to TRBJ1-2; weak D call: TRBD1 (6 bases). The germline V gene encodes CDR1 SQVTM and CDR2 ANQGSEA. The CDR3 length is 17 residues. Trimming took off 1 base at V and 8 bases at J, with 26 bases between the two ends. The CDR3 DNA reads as TGCAGCGTTGAAGCTCCTCGGCGGGGCAGGGGTCCTCGGGGCTACACCTTC. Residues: CSVEAPRRGRGPRGYTF.

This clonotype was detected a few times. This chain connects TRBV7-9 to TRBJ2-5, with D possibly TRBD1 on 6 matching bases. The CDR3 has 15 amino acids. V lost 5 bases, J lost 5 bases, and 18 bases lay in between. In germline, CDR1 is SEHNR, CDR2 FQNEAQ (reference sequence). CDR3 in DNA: TGTGCCAGCAGCCCCGGACAGCCAGGGGCCGAGACCCAGTACTTC. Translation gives CASSPGQPGAETQYF.

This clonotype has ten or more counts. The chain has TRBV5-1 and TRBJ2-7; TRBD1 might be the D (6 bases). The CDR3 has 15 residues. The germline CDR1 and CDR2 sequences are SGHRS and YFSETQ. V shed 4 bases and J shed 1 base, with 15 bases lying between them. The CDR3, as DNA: TGCGCCAGCAGCCTAACGACAGGCGTATCCTACGAGCAGTACTTC. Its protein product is CASSLTTGVSYEQYF. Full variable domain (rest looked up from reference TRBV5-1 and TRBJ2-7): KAGVTQTPRYLIKTRGQQVTLSCSPISGHRSVSWYQQTPGQGLQFLFEYFSETQRNKGNFPGRFSGRQFSNSRSEMNVSTLELGDSALYLCASSLTTGVSYEQYFGPGTRLTVT.

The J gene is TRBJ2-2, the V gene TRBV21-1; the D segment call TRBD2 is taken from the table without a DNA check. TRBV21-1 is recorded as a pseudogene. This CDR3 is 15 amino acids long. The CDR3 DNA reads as TGTGCCAGCAGTTCTCTAGTGGAAGACACCGGGGAGCTGTTTTTT. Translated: CASSSLVEDTGELFF.

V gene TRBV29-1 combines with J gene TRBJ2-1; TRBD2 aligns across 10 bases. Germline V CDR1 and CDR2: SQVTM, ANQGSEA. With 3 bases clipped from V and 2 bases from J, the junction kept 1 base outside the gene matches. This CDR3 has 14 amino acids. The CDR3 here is CSVETSGPYNEQFF. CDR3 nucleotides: TGCAGCGTTGAGACTAGCGGGCCCTACAATGAGCAGTTCTTC.

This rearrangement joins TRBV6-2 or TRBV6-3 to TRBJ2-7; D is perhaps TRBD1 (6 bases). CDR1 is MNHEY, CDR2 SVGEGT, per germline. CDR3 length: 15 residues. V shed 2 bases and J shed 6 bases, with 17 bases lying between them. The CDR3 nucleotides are TGTGCCAGCAGTTACCCAGGGGCCCCCAGCGCCGAGCAGTACTTC. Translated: CASSYPGAPSAEQYF.

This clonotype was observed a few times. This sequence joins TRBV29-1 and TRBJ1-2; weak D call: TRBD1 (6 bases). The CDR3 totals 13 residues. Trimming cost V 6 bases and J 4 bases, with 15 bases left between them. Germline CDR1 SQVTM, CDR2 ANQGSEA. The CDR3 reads CSVANRAGYGYTF. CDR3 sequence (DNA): TGCAGCGTGGCAAACAGGGCAGGCTATGGCTACACCTTC.

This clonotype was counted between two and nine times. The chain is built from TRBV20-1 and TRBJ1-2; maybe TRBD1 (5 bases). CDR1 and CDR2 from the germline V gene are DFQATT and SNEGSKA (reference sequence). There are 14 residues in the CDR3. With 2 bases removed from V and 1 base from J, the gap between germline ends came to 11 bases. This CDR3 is CSARMGTNNYGYTF. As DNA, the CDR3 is TGCAGTGCTAGAATGGGGACTAATAACTATGGCTACACCTTC.

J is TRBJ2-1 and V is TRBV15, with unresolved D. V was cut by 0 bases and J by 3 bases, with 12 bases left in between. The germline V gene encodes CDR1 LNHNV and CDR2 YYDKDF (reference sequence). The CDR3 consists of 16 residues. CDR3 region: CATSRDPPSSYNEQFF. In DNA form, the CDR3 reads TGTGCCACCAGCAGAGATCCCCCCAGCAGCTACAATGAGCAGTTCTTC.

CDR3 residues: CASKSLLAGGRETQYF. As DNA, the CDR3 is TGTGCCAGCAAGTCTTTATTAGCGGGAGGTAGGGAGACCCAGTACTTC. The chain combines TRBV28 with TRBJ2-5, with TRBD2 matching 10 bases. V lost 7 bases and J lost 5; bases outside the gene matches: 13. The CDR3 consists of 16 residues. Germline V gene sequence: CDR1 MDHEN, CDR2 SYDVKM.

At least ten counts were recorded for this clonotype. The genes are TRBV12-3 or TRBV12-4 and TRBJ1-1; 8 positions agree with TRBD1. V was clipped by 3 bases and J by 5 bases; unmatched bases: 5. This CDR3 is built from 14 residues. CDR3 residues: CASSFSGGSTEAFF. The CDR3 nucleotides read TGTGCCAGCAGTTTTTCAGGGGGCAGTACTGAAGCTTTCTTT.

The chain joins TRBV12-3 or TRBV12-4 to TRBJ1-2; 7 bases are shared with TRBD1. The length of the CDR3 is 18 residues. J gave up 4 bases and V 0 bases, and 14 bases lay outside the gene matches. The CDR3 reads CASSLAPYLLTGPYGYTF. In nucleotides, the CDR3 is TGTGCCAGCAGTTTAGCGCCTTATCTTTTGACAGGGCCCTATGGCTACACCTTC.

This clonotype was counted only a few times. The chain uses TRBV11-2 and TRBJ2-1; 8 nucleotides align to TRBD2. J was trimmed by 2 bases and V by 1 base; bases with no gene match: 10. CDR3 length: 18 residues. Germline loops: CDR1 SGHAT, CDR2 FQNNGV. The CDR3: CASSLVWMGAGAYNEQFF. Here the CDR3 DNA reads TGTGCCAGCAGCTTAGTGTGGATGGGAGCGGGGGCCTACAATGAGCAGTTCTTC.

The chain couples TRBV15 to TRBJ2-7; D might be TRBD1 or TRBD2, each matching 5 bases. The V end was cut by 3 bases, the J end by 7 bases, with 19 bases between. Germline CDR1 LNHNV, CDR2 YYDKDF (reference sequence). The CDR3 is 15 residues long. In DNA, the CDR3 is TGTGCCACCAGCAGCAACCAGGGTCATCGGGGAGAGCAGTACTTC. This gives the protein CATSSNQGHRGEQYF.

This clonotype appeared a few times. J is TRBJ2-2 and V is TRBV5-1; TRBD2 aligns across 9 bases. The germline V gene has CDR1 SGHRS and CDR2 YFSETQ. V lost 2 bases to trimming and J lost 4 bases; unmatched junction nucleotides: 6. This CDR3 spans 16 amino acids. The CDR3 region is CASSFVAGDLTGELFF. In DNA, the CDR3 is TGCGCCAGCAGCTTCGTAGCGGGGGACCTCACCGGGGAGCTGTTTTTT.

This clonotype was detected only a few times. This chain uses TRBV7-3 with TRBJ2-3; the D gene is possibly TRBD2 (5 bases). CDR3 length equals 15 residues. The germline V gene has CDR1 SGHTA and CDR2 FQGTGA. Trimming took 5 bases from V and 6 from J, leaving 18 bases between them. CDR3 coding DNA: TGTGCCAGCAGCCCTAGCAGCCTCCCCGGTGATACGCAGTATTTT. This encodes CASSPSSLPGDTQYF.

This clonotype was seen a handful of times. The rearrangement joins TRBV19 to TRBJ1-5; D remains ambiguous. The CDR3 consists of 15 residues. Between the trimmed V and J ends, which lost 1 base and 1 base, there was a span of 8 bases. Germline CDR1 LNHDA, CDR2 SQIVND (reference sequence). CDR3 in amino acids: CASSIAPGSNQPQHF. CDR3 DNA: TGTGCCAGTAGTATAGCCCCAGGAAGCAATCAGCCCCAGCATTTT.

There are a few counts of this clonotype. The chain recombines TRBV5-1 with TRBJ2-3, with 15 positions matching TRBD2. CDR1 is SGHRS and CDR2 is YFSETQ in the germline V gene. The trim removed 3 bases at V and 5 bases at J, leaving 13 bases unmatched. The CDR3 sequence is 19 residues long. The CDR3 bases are TGCGCCAGCAGCTCCCCGGGACTAGCGGGGGGCATGGTAGGAGATACGCAGTATTTT. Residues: CASSSPGLAGGMVGDTQYF.

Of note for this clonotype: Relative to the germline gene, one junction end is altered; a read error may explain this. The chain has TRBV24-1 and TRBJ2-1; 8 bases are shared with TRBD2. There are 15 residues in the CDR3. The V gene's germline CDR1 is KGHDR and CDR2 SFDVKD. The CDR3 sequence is CATSDAGLAGNEQLF. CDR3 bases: TGTGCCACCAGTGATGCCGGACTAGCCGGGAATGAGCAGTTGTTC.

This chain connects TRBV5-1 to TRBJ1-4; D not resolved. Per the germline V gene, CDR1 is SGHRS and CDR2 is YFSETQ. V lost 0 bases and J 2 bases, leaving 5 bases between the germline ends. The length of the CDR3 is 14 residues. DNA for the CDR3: TGCGCCAGCAGCTTGGGACGGACTAATGAAAAACTGTTTTTT. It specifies CASSLGRTNEKLFF.

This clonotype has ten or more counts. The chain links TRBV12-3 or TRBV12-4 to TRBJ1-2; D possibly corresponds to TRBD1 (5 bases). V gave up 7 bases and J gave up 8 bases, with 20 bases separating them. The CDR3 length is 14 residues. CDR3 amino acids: CASTKQRGSVGYTF. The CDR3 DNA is TGTGCCAGCACAAAGCAGAGGGGATCGGTGGGCTACACCTTC.

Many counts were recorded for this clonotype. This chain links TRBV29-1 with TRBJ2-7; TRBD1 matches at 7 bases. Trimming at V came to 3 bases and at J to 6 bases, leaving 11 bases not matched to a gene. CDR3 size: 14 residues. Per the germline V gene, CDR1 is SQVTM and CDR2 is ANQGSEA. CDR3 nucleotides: TGCAGCGTTGATAAGCCCGGGACAGCCGGCGAGCAGTACTTC. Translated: CSVDKPGTAGEQYF.